This T cell receptor (beta chain) originates from a study of cytomegalovirus exposure and HLA in healthy donors. Study-wide points: Specificity for CMV antigens was confirmed in vitro for a few of the CMV-associated chains.

Trimming removed 6 bases at V and 5 bases at J, with 20 bases between. This CDR3 comprises 16 residues. CDR1 MGHDK and CDR2 SYGVNS come from the germline V gene. The study ran its PCR with 60 Vbeta and 13 Jbeta primers. Libraries were prepared by immunoSEQ multiplex PCR; TCRdb keeps only in-frame clonotypes and omits some of them. The data hold about 180,000 clones, with roughly 78% observed a single time. Worth noting for this clone: As yet, its antigen is unknown.

This clonotype was sampled from a woman between 50 and 59 years old in good health and CMV-seropositive. The rearrangement joins TRBV25-1 to TRBJ2-1; TRBD1 might be the D (5 bases). The sample taken for sequencing was PBMCs. CDR3 sequence: CASSPSSWTQNNEQFF. The CDR3 DNA is TGTGCCAGCAGCCCCTCCTCTTGGACACAAAACAATGAGCAGTTCTTC.